The rows below give T cell receptor beta chains drawn from one sample of a study of blood T cell repertoires in COVID-19. Sequencing used immunoSEQ multiplex PCR; TCRdb keeps in-frame clones, though not all of them. The table records about 34,000 clones, about 91% of them present only once. The specimen sequenced was peripheral blood. These receptors were taken from an elderly woman with acute or convalescent COVID-19. Both conserved end residues are part of each CDR3. The D gene is left open where the match is weak. Expanded clones are given a class, and other clones once, few, many or no size at all.

clone_size j_call d_call v_call cdr3_nt cdr3_aa
- TRBJ2-6 TRBD1 TRBV11-3 TGTGCCAGCAGCACCGGGACAGGGAACTCTGGGGCCAACGTCCTGACTTTC CASSTGTGNSGANVLTF
- TRBJ2-1 TRBD2 TRBV7-2 TGTGCCAGCAGCTTTGGACTAGCGGGGGGTCGAGAGCAGTTCTTC CASSFGLAGGREQFF
- TRBJ2-3 - TRBV30 TGTGCATGGACTAGGGGGCAGGGAGATACGCAGTATTTT CAWTRGQGDTQYF
- TRBJ2-2 TRBD1 TRBV6-2/TRBV6-3 TGTGCCAGCAGCCCCGGGGACAGGGCCACCGGGGAGCTGTTTTTT CASSPGDRATGELFF
- TRBJ2-2 - TRBV9 TGTGCCAGCAGCGTAGTTGCGGGGCACGGGGAGCTGTTTTTT CASSVVAGHGELFF
- TRBJ1-5 TRBD1 TRBV19 TGTGCCAGTAGTATCACAGGGGGGGCGAGCAATCAGCCCCAGCATTTT CASSITGGASNQPQHF
- TRBJ2-3 TRBD1 TRBV7-6 TGTGCCAGCAGCTTAGGGGGCACAGGGGGCCCAGATACGCAGTATTTT CASSLGGTGGPDTQYF
- TRBJ1-2 TRBD1 TRBV7-3 TGTGCCAGCAGCTTACAGGGGGCTGGCTACACCTTC CASSLQGAGYTF
few TRBJ2-2 TRBD1 TRBV4-2 TGTGCCAGCAGCCCCCGGGACAGGGGCACCGGGGAGCTGTTTTTT CASSPRDRGTGELFF
- TRBJ1-1 TRBD1 TRBV5-8 TGTGCCAGCAGCTTGGAGTGGGACAGGGCAGTTTCGGCGGCTTTCTTT CASSLEWDRAVSAAFF
once TRBJ1-5 - TRBV19 TGTGCCAGTAGTGCCTGGACAGATCAGCCCCAGCATTTT CASSAWTDQPQHF
- TRBJ2-3 - TRBV7-3 TGTGCCAGCAGCTACCCCGCACTTGGCACAGATACGCAGTATTTT CASSYPALGTDTQYF
once TRBJ1-6 TRBD1 TRBV5-1 TGCGCCAGCAGCCCGGGACAGAATAATTCACCCCTCCACTTT CASSPGQNNSPLHF
- TRBJ2-5 - TRBV28 TGTGCCAGCAGTTTTGAAGGCGGAGGGGAGACCCAGTACTTC CASSFEGGGETQYF
- TRBJ2-7 TRBD1 TRBV7-2 TGTGCCAGCAGCAGAACAGGGGGCGCGTACGAGCAGTACTTC CASSRTGGAYEQYF
- TRBJ2-7 - TRBV21-1 TGTGCCAGCTTACCGACTCCGGAGTTCTACGAGCAGTACTTC CASLPTPEFYEQYF
- TRBJ2-5 TRBD2 TRBV7-7 TGTGCTAGCAGCTCAACTAGCGGGGGGGCGGAGACCCAGTACTTC CASSSTSGGAETQYF
- TRBJ1-1 - TRBV12-3/TRBV12-4 TGTGCCAGCAGTTTAGTTGGGGCAGAAGCTTTCTTT CASSLVGAEAFF
- TRBJ2-1 TRBD2 TRBV6-1 TGTGCCAGCAGTGAAGAGCCCCGACTAGCGGGGCGTCTCTACAATGAGCAGTTCTTC CASSEEPRLAGRLYNEQFF
- TRBJ2-1 - TRBV13 TGTGCCAGCAGCTCCCGGGGAAAGCAGTTCTTC CASSSRGKQFF
- TRBJ1-1 - TRBV18 TGTGCCAGCTCACCTAACCGGGACACTGAAGCTTTCTTT CASSPNRDTEAFF
- TRBJ2-6 - TRBV5-5 TGTGCCAGCACTGGGCCGGGACTGCAGTCCGCCAACGTCCTGACTTTC CASTGPGLQSANVLTF
- TRBJ2-5 - TRBV18 TGTGCCAGCTCACCCGAGACAGAAGAGACCCAGTACTTC CASSPETEETQYF
few TRBJ1-6 - TRBV19 TGTGCCAGTAGTATTGGCCAGGGGAGTAATTCACCCCTCCACTTT CASSIGQGSNSPLHF
- TRBJ2-2 - TRBV6-6 TGTGCCAGCAGTCCACCGGGGGTCGGGGAGCTGTTTTTT CASSPPGVGELFF
- TRBJ2-5 - TRBV6-5 TGTGCCAGCAGTTACTCATTGCGAGAGACCCAGTACTTC CASSYSLRETQYF
- TRBJ1-5 TRBD1 TRBV2 TGTGCCAGCGGGAGGACAGGGGGCAATCAGCCCCAGCATTTT CASGRTGGNQPQHF
- TRBJ2-7 TRBD1 TRBV7-2 TGTGCCAGCAGCTCCGACAGGGAACTTGCGAGGTACTTC CASSSDRELARYF
once TRBJ1-2 - TRBV7-2 TGTGCCAGCAGCTTAGAACGAATTTCGAGCGGCTACACCTTC CASSLERISSGYTF